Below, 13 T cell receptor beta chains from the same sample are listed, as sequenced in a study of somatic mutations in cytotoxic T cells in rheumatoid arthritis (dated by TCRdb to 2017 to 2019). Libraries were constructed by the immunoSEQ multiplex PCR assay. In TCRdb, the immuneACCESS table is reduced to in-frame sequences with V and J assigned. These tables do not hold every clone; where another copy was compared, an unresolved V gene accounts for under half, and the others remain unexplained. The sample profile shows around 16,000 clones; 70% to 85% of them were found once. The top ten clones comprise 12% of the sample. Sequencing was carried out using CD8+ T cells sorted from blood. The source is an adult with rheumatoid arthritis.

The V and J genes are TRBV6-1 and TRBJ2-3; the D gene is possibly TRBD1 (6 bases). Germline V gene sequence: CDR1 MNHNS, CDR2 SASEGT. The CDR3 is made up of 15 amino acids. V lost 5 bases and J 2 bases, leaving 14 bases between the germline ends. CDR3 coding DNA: TGTGCCAGCAGTACCGGACAGCTTCACACAGATACGCAGTATTTT. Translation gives CASSTGQLHTDTQYF.

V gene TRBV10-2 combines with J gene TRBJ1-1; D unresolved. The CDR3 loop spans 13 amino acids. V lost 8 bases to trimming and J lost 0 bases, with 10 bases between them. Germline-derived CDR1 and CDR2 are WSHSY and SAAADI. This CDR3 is CASLRHLNTEAFF. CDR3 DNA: TGCGCCAGCTTGCGACACCTGAACACTGAAGCTTTCTTT.

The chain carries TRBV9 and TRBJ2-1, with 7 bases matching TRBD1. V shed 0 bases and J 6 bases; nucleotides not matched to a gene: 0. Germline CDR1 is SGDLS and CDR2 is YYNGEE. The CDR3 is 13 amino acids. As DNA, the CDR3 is TGTGCCAGCAGCGTAGGGACAGGCAATGAGCAGTTCTTC. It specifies CASSVGTGNEQFF.

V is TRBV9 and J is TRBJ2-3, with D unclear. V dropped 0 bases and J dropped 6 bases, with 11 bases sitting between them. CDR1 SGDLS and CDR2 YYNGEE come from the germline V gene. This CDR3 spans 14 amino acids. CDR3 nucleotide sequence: TGTGCCAGCAGCGTAGATAGGGCTGGGGATACGCAGTATTTT. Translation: CASSVDRAGDTQYF. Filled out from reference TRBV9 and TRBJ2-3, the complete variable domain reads DSGVTQTPKHLITATGQRVTLRCSPRSGDLSVYWYQQSLDQGLQFLIQYYNGEERAKGNILERFSAQQFPDLHSELNLSSLELGDSALYFCASSVDRAGDTQYFGPGTRLTVL.

The CDR3 loop reads CASSKPTDYNYGYTF. Here the CDR3 DNA reads TGTGCCAGCAGCAAGCCTACAGATTATAACTATGGCTACACCTTC. The chain joins TRBV5-8 to TRBJ1-2, with no clear D. CDR1 SGHTS and CDR2 YDEGEE come from the germline V gene. V lost 4 bases and J 1 base, leaving 14 bases between the germline ends. This CDR3 has 15 residues.

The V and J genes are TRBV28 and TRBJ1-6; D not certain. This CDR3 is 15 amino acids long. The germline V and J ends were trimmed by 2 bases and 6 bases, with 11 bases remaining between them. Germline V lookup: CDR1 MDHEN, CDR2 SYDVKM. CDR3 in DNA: TGTGCCAGCAGTTTACTGGATGGGTTTAATTCACCCCTCCACTTT. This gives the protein CASSLLDGFNSPLHF.

This CDR3 reads CARTVQGETYEQYV. In nucleotides, the CDR3 is TGTGCCAGGACCGTCCAGGGGGAGACCTACGAGCAGTACGTC. This rearrangement joins TRBV21-1 to TRBJ2-7; the table calls TRBD1, which could not be checked here. TRBV21-1 is a documented pseudogene. The CDR3 has 14 amino acids.

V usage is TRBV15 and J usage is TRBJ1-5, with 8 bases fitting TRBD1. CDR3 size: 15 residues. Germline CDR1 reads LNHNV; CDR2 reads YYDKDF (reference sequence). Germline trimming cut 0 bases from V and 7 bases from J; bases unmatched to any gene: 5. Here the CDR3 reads CATSRDAGGGQPQHF. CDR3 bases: TGTGCCACCAGCAGAGATGCAGGGGGCGGACAGCCCCAGCATTTT. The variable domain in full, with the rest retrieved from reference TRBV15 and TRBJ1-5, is DAMVIQNPRYQVTQFGKPVTLSCSQTLNHNVMYWYQQKSSQAPKLLFHYYDKDFNNEADTPDNFQSRRPNTSFCFLDIRSPGLGDTAMYLCATSRDAGGGQPQHFGDGTRLSIL.

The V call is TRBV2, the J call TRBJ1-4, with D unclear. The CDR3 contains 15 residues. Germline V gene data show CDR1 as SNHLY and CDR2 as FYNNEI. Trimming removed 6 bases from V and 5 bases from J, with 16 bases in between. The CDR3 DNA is TGTGCCAGCAGCGGTTCGACACATAACAATGAAAAACTGTTTTTT. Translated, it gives CASSGSTHNNEKLFF.

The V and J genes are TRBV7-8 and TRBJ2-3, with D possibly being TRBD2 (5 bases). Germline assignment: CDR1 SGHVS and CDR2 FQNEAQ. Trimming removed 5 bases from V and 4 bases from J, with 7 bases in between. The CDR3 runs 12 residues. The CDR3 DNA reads TGTGCCAGCAGCCCGGGGTCAGATACGCAGTATTTT. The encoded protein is CASSPGSDTQYF.

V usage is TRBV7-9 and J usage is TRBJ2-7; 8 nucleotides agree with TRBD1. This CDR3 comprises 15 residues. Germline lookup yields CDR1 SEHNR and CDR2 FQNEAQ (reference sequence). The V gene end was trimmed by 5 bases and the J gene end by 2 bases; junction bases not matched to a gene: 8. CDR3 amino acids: CASSTKATGAYEQYV. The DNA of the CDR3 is TGTGCCAGCAGCACTAAAGCGACAGGGGCCTACGAGCAGTACGTC.

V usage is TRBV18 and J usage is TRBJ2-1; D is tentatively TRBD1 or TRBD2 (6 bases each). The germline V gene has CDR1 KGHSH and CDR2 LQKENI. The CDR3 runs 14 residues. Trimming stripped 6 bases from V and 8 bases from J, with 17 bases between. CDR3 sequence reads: CASSPQPGGYEQFF. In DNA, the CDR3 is TGTGCCAGCTCGCCCCAGCCCGGGGGCTATGAGCAGTTCTTC. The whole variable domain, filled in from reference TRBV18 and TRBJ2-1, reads NAGVMQNPRHLVRRRGQEARLRCSPMKGHSHVYWYRQLPEEGLKFMVYLQKENIIDESGMPKERFSAEFPKEGPSILRIQQVVRGDSAAYFCASSPQPGGYEQFFGPGTRLTVL.

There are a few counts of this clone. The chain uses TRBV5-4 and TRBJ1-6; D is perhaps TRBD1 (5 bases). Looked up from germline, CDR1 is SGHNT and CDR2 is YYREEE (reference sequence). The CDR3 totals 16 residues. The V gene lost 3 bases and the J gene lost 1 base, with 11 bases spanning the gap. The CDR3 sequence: CASSYGGVSYNSPLHF. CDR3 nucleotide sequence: TGTGCCAGCAGCTATGGGGGGGTGTCCTATAATTCACCCCTCCACTTT.